The source of this T cell receptor (beta chain) is a study of blood T cells in healthy people across ages. To note about this clonotype: Its antigen remains unidentified.

Germline CDR1 is SNHLY and CDR2 is FYNNEI. The CDR3 sequence is 15 residues long. With 6 bases removed from V and 0 bases from J, the gap between germline ends came to 14 bases. Regarding the study as a whole: Since the PBMCs were unsorted, naive and antigen-experienced cells could not be conclusively compared.

Alongside a J-beta primer mix, a sample-barcoded 5' primer served in a second PCR lasting roughly 6 to 12 cycles. TCRdb recomputed calls from the 5' RACE reads with MiXCR, one row per CDR3 protein. This sample yields more than 1,400,000 distinct CDR3 sequences, of which roughly 40% are seen a single time; 7.9% belongs to the top ten. The rearrangement links TRBV2 to TRBJ1-2; D is possibly TRBD1 (6 bases). This receptor was taken from a woman under 30 in good health. Sequenced sample: blood. CDR3 residues: CASRTTGNANYGYTF. The CDR3 region has the DNA TGTGCCAGCAGGACGACAGGAAACGCTAACTATGGCTACACCTTC.